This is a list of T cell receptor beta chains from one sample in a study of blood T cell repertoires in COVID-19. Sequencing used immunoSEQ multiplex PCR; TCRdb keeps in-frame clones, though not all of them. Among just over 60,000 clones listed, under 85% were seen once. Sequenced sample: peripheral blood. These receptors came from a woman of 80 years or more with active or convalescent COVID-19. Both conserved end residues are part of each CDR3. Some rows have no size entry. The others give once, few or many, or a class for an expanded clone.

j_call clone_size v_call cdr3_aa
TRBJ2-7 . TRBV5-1 CASSSGPPTGGSYEQYF
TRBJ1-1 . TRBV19 CASSKYPPGQGFTEAFF
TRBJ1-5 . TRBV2 CASSAGTASYSNQPQHF
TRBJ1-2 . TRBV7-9 CASSLDRGYFGYTF
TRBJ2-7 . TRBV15 CATSRDMGRSYEQYF
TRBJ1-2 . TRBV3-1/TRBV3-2 CASSSEGSRIYGYTF
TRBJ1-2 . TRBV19 CASSYQTENYGYTF
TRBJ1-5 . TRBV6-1 CASSENSPWPQHF
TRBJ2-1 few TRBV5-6 CASSSGATNEQFF
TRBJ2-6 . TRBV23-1 CASSQSVLSGANVLTF
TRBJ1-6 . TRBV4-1 CASSQDTAAYNSPLHF
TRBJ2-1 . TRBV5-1 CASSRQDYSYNEQFF
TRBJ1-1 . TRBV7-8 CASSLWDIRRPNTEAFF
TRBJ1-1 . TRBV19 CASSIVAGNTEAFF
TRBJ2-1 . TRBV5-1 CASSLSAGGQYNEQFF
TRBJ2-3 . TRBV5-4 CASSLGSSGGTDTQYF
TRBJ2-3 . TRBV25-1 CASSGLTDTQYF
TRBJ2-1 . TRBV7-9 CASSPPGLAGTSEQFF
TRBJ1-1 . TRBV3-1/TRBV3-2 CASSPQRGGASNTEAFF
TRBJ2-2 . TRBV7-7 CASSLNLDRGRTGELFF
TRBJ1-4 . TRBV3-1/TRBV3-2 CASSQAGGTFNEKLFF
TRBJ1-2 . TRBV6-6 CASTGLGHRFDYGYTF
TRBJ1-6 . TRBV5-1 CASRQGQNSPLHF
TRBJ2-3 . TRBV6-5 CASSTNRGQTDTQYF
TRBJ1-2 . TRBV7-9 CASSLSSGGLYGYTF
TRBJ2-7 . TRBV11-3 CASFPGGYEQYF
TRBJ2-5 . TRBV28 CASSLGVAGLQETQYF
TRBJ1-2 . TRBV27 CASPSPYYGYTF
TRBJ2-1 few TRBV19 CATTLDNEQFF
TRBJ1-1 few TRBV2 CASKEQGSNTEAFF
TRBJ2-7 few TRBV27 CASSLRPRAYEQYF
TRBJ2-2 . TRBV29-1 CSVRTRLNTGELFF
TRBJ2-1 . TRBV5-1 CASTGRTSDYNEQFF
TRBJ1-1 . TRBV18 CASWRGGRYTEAFF
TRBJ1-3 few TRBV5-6 CASSSTGSGNTIYF
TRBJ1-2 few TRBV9 CASSADPTDGTGKDGYTF
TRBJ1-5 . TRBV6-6 CASMSSGASLDQPQHF
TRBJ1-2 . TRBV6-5 CASSSGGNYGYTF
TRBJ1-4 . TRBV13 CASSPYSGGGDEKLFF
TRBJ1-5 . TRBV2 CASSETTIGYQPQHF
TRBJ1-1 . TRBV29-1 CSAAPTVRTEAFF
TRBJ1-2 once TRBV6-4 CASSPTGDAPMGYGYTF
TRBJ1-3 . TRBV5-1 CASSFAGAENTIYF
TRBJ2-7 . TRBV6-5 CASSRDRAFEQYF
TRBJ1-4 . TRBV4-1 CASSKAIESTNEKLFF
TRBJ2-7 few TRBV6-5 CASSGISGADEQYF